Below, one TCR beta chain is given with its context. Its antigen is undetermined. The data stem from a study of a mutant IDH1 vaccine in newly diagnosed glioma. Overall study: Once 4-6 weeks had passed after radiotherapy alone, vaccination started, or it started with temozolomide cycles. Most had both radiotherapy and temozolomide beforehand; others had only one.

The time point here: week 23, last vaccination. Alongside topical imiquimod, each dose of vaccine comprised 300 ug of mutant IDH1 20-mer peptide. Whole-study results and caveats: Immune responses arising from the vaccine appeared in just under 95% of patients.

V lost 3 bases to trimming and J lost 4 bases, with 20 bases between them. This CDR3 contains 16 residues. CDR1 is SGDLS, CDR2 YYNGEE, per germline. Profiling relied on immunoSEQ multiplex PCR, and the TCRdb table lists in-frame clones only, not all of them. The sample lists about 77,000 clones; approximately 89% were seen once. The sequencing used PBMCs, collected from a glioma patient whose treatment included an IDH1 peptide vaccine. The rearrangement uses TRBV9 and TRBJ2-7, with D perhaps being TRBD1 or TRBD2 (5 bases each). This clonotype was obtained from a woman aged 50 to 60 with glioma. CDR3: CASSDTRGENSYEQYF. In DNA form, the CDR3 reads TGTGCCAGCAGCGACACGAGAGGGGAGAACTCGTACGAGCAGTACTTC.